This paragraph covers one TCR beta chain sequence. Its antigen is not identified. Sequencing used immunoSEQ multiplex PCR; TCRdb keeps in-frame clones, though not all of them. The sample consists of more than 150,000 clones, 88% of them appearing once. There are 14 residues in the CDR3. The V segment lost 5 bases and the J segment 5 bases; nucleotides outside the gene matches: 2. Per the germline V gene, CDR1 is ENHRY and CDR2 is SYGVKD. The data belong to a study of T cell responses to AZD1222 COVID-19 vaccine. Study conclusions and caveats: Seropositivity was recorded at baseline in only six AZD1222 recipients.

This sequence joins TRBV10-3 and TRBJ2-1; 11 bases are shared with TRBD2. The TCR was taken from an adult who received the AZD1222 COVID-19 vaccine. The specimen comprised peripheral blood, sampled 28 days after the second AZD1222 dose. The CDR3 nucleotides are TGTGCCATCAGTAAACTAGCGGGAGACAATGAGCAGTTCTTC. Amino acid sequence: CAISKLAGDNEQFF.